The count of the clone carrying this T cell receptor beta chain is one. Antigen specificity is unknown. The assay was immunoSEQ multiplex PCR, and TCRdb's table has in-frame clones only and misses some. The table shows approximately 2,300,000 clones, with just under 95% occurring only once. V dropped 3 bases and J dropped 2 bases, with 13 bases sitting between them. The CDR3 has 15 residues. Germline CDR1 MNHNS, CDR2 SASEGT. The data originate from a study of shared clonotypes between healthy human individuals. About the study: Each donor's CD4 naive and CD4 memory cells filled three plates apiece, CD8 naive two, and CD8 memory one. Study conclusions and caveats: When naive CD4 clonotypes were compared across several donors, 4% to 5.5% were shared. Blood was the sole source, and tissue repertoires probably differ.

Sequencing used naive CD4+ T cells from PBMCs. Subset meaning: CD45RA+ positively selected. The source is a young man in good health. Some clones in this sample may be carry-over from other donors' samples. This chain links TRBV6-1 with TRBJ2-5; perhaps TRBD2 as D (5 bases). CDR3 bases: TGTGCCAGCAGTGACCCAACTAGACCGCAAGAGACCCAGTACTTC. Its protein is CASSDPTRPQETQYF.